These 12 T cell receptor beta chains originate from one sample sequenced in a study of blood T cell repertoires in COVID-19. This table comes from immunoSEQ multiplex PCR, and its TCRdb copy is limited to in-frame clones, with some not included. The sample holds around 94,000 clones, approximately 90% seen once. Sequencing was carried out using peripheral blood. The receptors originated from a woman between 45 and 65 years old with COVID-19, enrolled during active disease.

This chain uses TRBV30 with TRBJ1-1; 7 positions agree with TRBD1. V was clipped by 3 bases and J by 8 bases; unmatched bases: 9. Germline V CDR1 and CDR2: GTSNPN, SVGIG (reference sequence). This CDR3 is built from 13 residues. CDR3 region: CAWRTTGAREAFF. The CDR3 DNA reads TGTGCCTGGAGAACTACAGGGGCCCGGGAAGCTTTCTTT.

This chain joins TRBV10-1 and TRBJ1-1; D may be TRBD1 (6 bases). CDR1 and CDR2 from the germline V gene are WNHNN and SYGVQD (reference sequence). The V end was cut by 4 bases, the J end by 2 bases, with 11 bases between. The CDR3 contains 14 residues. The CDR3 spells CASSAGTTNTEAFF. The CDR3 coding sequence is TGCGCCAGCAGTGCGGGGACAACTAACACTGAAGCTTTCTTT.

The chain joins TRBV28 to TRBJ2-5; 8 bases fit TRBD2. V lost 1 base, J lost 3 bases, and 4 bases stayed unmatched. In germline, CDR1 is MDHEN, CDR2 SYDVKM. The CDR3 contains 15 residues. The CDR3, as DNA: TGTGCCAGCAGTTTATCCGGGACTAGAGAAGAGACCCAGTACTTC. Translation gives CASSLSGTREETQYF.

The chain has TRBV6-1 and TRBJ1-1, with unresolved D. Germline CDR1 is MNHNS and CDR2 is SASEGT. The length of the CDR3 is 14 residues. V lost 4 bases and J 1 base, leaving 10 bases between the germline ends. This chain's CDR3 is CASSAVQANTEAFF. DNA for the CDR3: TGTGCCAGCAGTGCGGTTCAAGCGAACACTGAAGCTTTCTTT.

The V and J genes are TRBV19 and TRBJ2-1; the D is unclear. CDR1 is LNHDA, CDR2 SQIVND, per germline (reference sequence). V was pared by 1 base and J by 8 bases, with 12 bases between. The CDR3 has 14 amino acids. The CDR3 region is CASSIVGSSDEQFF. CDR3 DNA sequence: TGTGCCAGTAGTATAGTTGGTTCAAGCGATGAGCAGTTCTTC.

This chain joins TRBV4-1 and TRBJ2-2; 15 nucleotides line up with TRBD2. The V segment lost 4 bases and the J segment 4 bases; nucleotides outside the gene matches: 10. In germline, CDR1 is MGHRA, CDR2 YSYEKL. This CDR3 is built from 19 residues. This CDR3 reads CASSRPGTSGGQFTGELFF. In DNA, the CDR3 is TGCGCCAGCAGCCGACCCGGGACTAGCGGGGGGCAATTCACCGGGGAGCTGTTTTTT.

This chain joins TRBV29-1 and TRBJ1-2, with 7 positions matching TRBD1. This CDR3 comprises 12 residues. V shed 6 bases and J 8 bases; nucleotides not matched to a gene: 9. The germline CDR1 and CDR2 sequences are SQVTM and ANQGSEA. The CDR3 region is CSVAGTVLGYTF. Written as DNA, the CDR3 is TGCAGCGTCGCCGGGACAGTGCTGGGCTACACCTTC.

The genes are TRBV7-9 and TRBJ2-2; 11 nucleotides line up with TRBD2. V was clipped by 6 bases and J by 4 bases; unmatched bases: 4. This CDR3 has 15 amino acids. Germline CDR1 SEHNR, CDR2 FQNEAQ (reference sequence). CDR3 in amino acids: CASRATSGATGELFF. As DNA, the CDR3 is TGTGCCAGCAGAGCGACTAGCGGGGCCACCGGGGAGCTGTTTTTT.

V usage is TRBV28 and J usage is TRBJ1-5, with 9 bases fitting TRBD1. Germline CDR1 MDHEN, CDR2 SYDVKM. The CDR3 consists of 13 residues. V lost 7 bases to trimming and J lost 12 bases; unmatched junction nucleotides: 10. This CDR3 is CASIDRGASGQHF. In DNA form, the CDR3 reads TGTGCCAGCATCGACAGGGGGGCCTCGGGCCAGCATTTT.

The rearrangement joins TRBV5-1 to TRBJ2-1; D is unresolved. Germline assignment: CDR1 SGHRS and CDR2 YFSETQ. CDR3 length equals 14 residues. V lost 0 bases to trimming and J lost 7 bases, with 11 bases between them. CDR3 coding DNA: TGCGCCAGCAGCTTGGAGGCAGGCTGGAATGAGCAGTTCTTC. It codes for CASSLEAGWNEQFF.

The rearrangement joins TRBV27 to TRBJ1-1, with D possibly matching TRBD1 (5 bases). V gave up 6 bases and J gave up 3 bases, with 14 bases separating them. This CDR3 contains 14 residues. The germline V gene has CDR1 MNHEY and CDR2 SMNVEV (reference sequence). The CDR3 is CASSPLGGDTEAFF. CDR3 DNA sequence: TGTGCCAGCAGCCCTCTGGGGGGAGACACTGAAGCTTTCTTT.

The chain is built from TRBV5-6 and TRBJ2-6; TRBD2 is a possible D gene (6 bases). Germline CDR1 SGHDT, CDR2 YYEEEE. The CDR3 has 15 residues. Trimming pared 1 base from V and 4 bases from J, leaving 9 bases between. In DNA, the CDR3 is TGTGCCAGCAGCTTGTGGGCGGGAGGGGCCAACGTCCTGACTTTC. Protein: CASSLWAGGANVLTF.